This TCR beta chain was sequenced in a study of T-cell memory formation after mild COVID-19. This CDR3 contains 15 residues. Looked up from germline, CDR1 is SEHNR and CDR2 is FQNEAQ (reference sequence). With V trimmed by 6 bases and J by 2 bases, 7 bases remained unmatched. In TCRdb, the 5' RACE reads were re-called with MiXCR into one record per CDR3 protein. The table lists 15,000 or so distinct CDR3 sequences, 20% to 25% of them singletons, with about 55% in the top ten. This clonotype showed up many times. This clonotype was sampled from a man aged 18 to 29 who had mild COVID-19 (a few samples of this study predate the infection). Cell type and time point are not known. Sample: PBMCs or a T cell subset sorted from them (not recorded which). The V gene is TRBV7-9, the J gene TRBJ2-7; 10 bases match TRBD2. CDR3 amino acids: CASSPLAGATYEQYF. The CDR3 region has the DNA TGTGCCAGCAGTCCCCTAGCGGGGGCGACCTACGAGCAGTACTTC.